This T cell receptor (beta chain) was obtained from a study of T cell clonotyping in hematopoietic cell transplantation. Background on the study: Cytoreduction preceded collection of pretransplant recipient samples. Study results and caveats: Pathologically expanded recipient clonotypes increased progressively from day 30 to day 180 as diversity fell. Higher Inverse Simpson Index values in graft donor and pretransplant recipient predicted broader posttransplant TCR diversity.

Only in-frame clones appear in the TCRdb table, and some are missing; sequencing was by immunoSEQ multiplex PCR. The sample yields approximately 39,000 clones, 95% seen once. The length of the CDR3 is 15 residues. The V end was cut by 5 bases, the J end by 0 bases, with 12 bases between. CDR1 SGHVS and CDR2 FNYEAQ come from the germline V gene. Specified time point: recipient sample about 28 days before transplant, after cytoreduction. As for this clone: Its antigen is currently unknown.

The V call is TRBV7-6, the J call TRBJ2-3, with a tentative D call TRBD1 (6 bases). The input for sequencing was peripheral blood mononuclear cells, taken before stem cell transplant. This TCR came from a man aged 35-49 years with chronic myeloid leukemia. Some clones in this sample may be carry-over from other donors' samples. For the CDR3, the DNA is TGTGCCAGCAGCCGCGAGGGGACAAGCACAGATACGCAGTATTTT. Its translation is CASSREGTSTDTQYF.